The 6 T cell receptor beta chains given below trace back to one sample, sequenced in a study of blood T cell repertoires in COVID-19. The assay was immunoSEQ multiplex PCR, and TCRdb's table has in-frame clones only and misses some. This repertoire shows roughly 400,000 clones, approximately 90% found once; its top ten account for more than 0.85%. Sample: PBMCs or T cells enriched from blood (not recorded which). The receptor source for this set is a middle-aged woman who had been exposed to COVID-19.

This chain uses TRBV7-2 with TRBJ1-2; 10 nucleotides align to TRBD1. J gave up 7 bases and V 2 bases, and 4 bases lay outside the gene matches. This CDR3 has 14 amino acids. Germline assignment: CDR1 SGHTA and CDR2 FQGNSA. The CDR3 DNA is TGTGCCAGCAGCTTACAGACAGGGGGCTTTGGCTACACCTTC. Translating it yields CASSLQTGGFGYTF.

This rearrangement joins TRBV7-2 to TRBJ2-1; D remains unclear. CDR1 is SGHTA and CDR2 is FQGNSA in the germline V gene. The CDR3 consists of 13 residues. Deletions cut 5 bases from V and 12 bases from J, with 17 bases between. The CDR3 loop is CASSPTEVVRQFF. The CDR3 nucleotides are TGTGCCAGCAGCCCTACCGAAGTGGTTAGGCAGTTCTTC.

The chain joins TRBV13 to TRBJ1-4; 9 nucleotides line up with TRBD1. CDR1 and CDR2 from the germline V gene are PRHDT and FYEKMQ (reference sequence). J gave up 7 bases and V 0 bases, and 3 bases lay outside the gene matches. The CDR3 contains 15 residues. The CDR3 protein is CASSLGQGASEKLFF. DNA for the CDR3: TGTGCCAGCAGCTTAGGACAGGGGGCGAGTGAAAAACTGTTTTTT.

As DNA, the CDR3 is TGTGCCAGCGCTCGGGACATCAGCTCACCCCTCCACTTT. Translating it yields CASARDISSPLHF. The V and J genes are TRBV6-5 and TRBJ1-6; perhaps TRBD1 as D (6 bases). Germline V gene lookup returns CDR1 MNHEY and CDR2 SVGAGI. V was trimmed by 8 bases and J by 10 bases, leaving 15 bases between them. The CDR3 totals 13 residues.

The rearrangement links TRBV19 to TRBJ2-1; 10 bases map to TRBD2. This CDR3 comprises 14 residues. V shed 7 bases, J shed 1 base, and the junction held 1 base outside the gene matches. Looked up from germline, CDR1 is LNHDA and CDR2 is SQIVND (reference sequence). CDR3 protein: CASKAGGSYNEQFF. The CDR3 coding sequence is TGTGCCAGTAAAGCGGGAGGGTCCTACAATGAGCAGTTCTTC.

The chain couples TRBV2 to TRBJ2-2; D is unclear. Germline V gene data show CDR1 as SNHLY and CDR2 as FYNNEI. V was cut by 6 bases and J by 4 bases, with 9 bases left in between. The CDR3 length is 13 residues. The CDR3 is CASSNTGTGELFF. Written as DNA, the CDR3 is TGTGCCAGCAGCAATACGGGCACCGGGGAGCTGTTTTTT. Variable domain in full (rest from reference TRBV2 and TRBJ2-2): EPEVTQTPSHQVTQMGQEVILRCVPISNHLYFYWYRQILGQKVEFLVSFYNNEISEKSEIFDDQFSVERPDGSNFTLKIRSTKLEDSAMYFCASSNTGTGELFFGEGSRLTVL.